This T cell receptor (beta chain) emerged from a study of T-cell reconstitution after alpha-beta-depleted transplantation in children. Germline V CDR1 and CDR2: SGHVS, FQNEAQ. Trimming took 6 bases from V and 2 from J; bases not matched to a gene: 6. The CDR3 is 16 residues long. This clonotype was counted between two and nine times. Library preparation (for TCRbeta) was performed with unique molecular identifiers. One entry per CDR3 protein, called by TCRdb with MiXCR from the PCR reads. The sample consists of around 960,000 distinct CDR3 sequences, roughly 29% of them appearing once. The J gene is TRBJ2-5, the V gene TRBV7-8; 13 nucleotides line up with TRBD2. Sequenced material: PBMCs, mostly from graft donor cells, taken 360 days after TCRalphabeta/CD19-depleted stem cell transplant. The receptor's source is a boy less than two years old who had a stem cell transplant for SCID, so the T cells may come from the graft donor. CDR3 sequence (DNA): TGTGCCAGCAGTCTGACTAGCGGGGGGCCGCAAGAGACCCAGTACTTC. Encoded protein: CASSLTSGGPQETQYF. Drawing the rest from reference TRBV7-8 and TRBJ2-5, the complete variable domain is GAGVSQSPRYKVAKRGQDVALRCDPISGHVSLFWYQQALGQGPEFLTYFQNEAQLDKSGLPSDRFFAERPEGSVSTLKIQRTQQEDSAVYLCASSLTSGGPQETQYFGPGTRLLVL.